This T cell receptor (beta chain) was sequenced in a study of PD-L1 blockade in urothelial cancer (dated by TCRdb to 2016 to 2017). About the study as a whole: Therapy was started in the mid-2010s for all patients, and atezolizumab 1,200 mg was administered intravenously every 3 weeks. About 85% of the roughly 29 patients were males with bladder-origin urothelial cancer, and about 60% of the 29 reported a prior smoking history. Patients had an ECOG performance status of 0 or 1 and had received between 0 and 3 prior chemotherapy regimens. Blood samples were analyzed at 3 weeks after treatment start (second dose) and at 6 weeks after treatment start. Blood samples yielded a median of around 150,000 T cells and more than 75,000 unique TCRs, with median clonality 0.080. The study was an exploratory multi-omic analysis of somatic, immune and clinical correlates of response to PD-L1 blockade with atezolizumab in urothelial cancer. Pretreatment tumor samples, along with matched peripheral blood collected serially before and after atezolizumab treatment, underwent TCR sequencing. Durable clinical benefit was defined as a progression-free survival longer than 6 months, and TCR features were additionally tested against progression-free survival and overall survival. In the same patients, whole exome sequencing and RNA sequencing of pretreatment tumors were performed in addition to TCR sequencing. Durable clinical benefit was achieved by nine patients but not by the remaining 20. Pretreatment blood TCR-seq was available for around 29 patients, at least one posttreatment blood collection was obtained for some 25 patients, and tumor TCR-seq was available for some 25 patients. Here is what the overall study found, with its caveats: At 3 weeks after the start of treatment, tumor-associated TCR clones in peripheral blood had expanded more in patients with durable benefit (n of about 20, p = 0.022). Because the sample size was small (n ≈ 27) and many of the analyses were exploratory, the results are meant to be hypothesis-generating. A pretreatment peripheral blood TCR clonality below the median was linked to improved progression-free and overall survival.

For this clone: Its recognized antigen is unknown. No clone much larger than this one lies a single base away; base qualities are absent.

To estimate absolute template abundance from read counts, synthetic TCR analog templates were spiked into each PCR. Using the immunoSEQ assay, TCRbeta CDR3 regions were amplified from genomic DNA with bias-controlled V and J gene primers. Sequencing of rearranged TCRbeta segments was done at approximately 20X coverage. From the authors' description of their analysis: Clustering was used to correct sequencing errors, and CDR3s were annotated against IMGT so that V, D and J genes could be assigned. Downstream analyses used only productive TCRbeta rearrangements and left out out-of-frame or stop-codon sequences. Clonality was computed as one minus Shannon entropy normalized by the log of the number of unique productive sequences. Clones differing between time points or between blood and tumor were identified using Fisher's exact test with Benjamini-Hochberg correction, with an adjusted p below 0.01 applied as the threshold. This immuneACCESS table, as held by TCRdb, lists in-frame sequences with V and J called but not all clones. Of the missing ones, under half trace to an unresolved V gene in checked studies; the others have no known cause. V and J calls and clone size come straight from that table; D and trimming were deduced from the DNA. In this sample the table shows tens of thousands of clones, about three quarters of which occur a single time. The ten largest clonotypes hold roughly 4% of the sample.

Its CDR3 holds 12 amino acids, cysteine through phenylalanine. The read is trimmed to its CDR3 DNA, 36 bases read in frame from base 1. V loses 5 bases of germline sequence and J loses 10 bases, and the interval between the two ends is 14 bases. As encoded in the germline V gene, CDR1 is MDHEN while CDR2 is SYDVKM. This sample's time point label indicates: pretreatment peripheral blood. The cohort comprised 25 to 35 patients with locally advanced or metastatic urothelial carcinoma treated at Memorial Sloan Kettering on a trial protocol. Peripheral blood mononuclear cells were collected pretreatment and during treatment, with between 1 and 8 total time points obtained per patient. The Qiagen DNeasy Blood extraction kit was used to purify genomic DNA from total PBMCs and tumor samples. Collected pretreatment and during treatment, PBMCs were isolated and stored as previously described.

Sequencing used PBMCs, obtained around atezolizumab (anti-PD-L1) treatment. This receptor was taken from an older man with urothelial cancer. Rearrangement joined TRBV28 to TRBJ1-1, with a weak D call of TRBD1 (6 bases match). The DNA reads TGTGCCAGCAGTCTACAACAGGGAAGAGCTTTCTTT. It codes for CASSLQQGRAFF.